A single sample is the source of the 22 T cell receptor beta chains below, sequenced in a study of T-cell memory formation after mild COVID-19. TCRdb called the 5' RACE reads again in MiXCR, with one record for every CDR3 protein. In the table there are 450,000 to 700,000 distinct CDR3 sequences, about a sixth of which are singletons. Sequenced sample: PBMCs or a T cell subset sorted from them (not recorded which). Receptor source: an adult woman who had mild COVID-19 (a few samples of this study predate the infection). Cell type and time point are not known.

The CDR3 DNA reads as TGCAGCGTTGTAGTTCCCAGGGGGCTCGGCACTGAAGCTTTCTTT. Protein sequence: CSVVVPRGLGTEAFF. The chain carries TRBV29-1 and TRBJ1-1; TRBD1 agrees at 8 bases. Looked up from germline, CDR1 is SQVTM and CDR2 is ANQGSEA. There are 15 residues in the CDR3. After removal of 4 bases from V and 4 bases from J, the junction contained 11 bases not matched to a gene.

This clonotype was counted between two and nine times. The J gene is TRBJ2-2, the V gene TRBV6-5; D tentatively reads TRBD1 or TRBD2 (5 bases each). With 6 bases removed from V and 6 bases from J, the gap between germline ends came to 14 bases. CDR1 is MNHEY, CDR2 SVGAGI, per germline. This CDR3 spans 14 amino acids. The chain's CDR3 is CASSPVLGAGELFF. CDR3 DNA sequence: TGTGCCAGCAGCCCGGTACTAGGGGCCGGGGAGCTGTTTTTT.

This clonotype turned up a few times. J is TRBJ2-1 and V is TRBV5-1, with TRBD2 identical over 9 bases. The CDR3 has 16 residues. Germline CDR1 SGHRS, CDR2 YFSETQ. The J segment lost 6 bases and the V segment lost 4 bases, leaving 11 bases of the junction unmatched. CDR3 residues: CASSPIAGVTPNEQFF. The CDR3 nucleotides are TGCGCCAGCAGCCCCATAGCGGGAGTAACCCCCAATGAGCAGTTCTTC.

The rearrangement links TRBV6-1 to TRBJ2-7; perhaps TRBD2 as D (6 bases). The V gene's germline CDR1 is MNHNS and CDR2 SASEGT. The ends were cut back, 2 bases at V and 6 bases at J, with 8 bases in the middle. This CDR3 has 12 residues. The DNA of the CDR3 is TGTGCCAGCAGTGAAATCGGGGGCGAGCAGTACTTC. Its translation: CASSEIGGEQYF.

The rearrangement joins TRBV9 to TRBJ2-5, with D possibly being TRBD2 (6 bases). The V gene's germline CDR1 is SGDLS and CDR2 YYNGEE. Trimming removed 3 bases from V and 0 bases from J, with 12 bases in between. The CDR3 extends over 15 amino acids. DNA of the CDR3: TGTGCCAGCAGCGGAAGGGACTTAAACCAAGAGACCCAGTACTTC. Protein sequence: CASSGRDLNQETQYF.

This clonotype occurred a few times. The CDR3 nucleotides read TGTGCCACCTTCGGCCACATCGGAGATACGCAGTATTTT. As protein: CATFGHIGDTQYF. The rearrangement joins TRBV10-3 to TRBJ2-3; no reliable D call. Per germline, CDR1 ENHRY and CDR2 SYGVKD. Trimming took off 10 bases at V and 5 bases at J, with 16 bases between the two ends. The CDR3 has 13 amino acids.

This clonotype was picked up many times. CDR3 sequence: CSVDESGWADTQYF. DNA for the CDR3: TGCAGCGTGGATGAGTCAGGGTGGGCAGATACGCAGTATTTT. The chain links TRBV29-1 to TRBJ2-3, with D possibly TRBD1 on 5 matching bases. The CDR3 contains 14 residues. Germline CDR1 reads SQVTM; CDR2 reads ANQGSEA. Trimming shortened V by 6 bases and J by 4 bases, and 17 bases separated the two germline ends.

The V call is TRBV4-1, the J call TRBJ2-7, with 8 bases that match TRBD2. V lost 1 base, J lost 7 bases, and 21 bases stayed unmatched. From germline, CDR1 is MGHRA and CDR2 YSYEKL. The CDR3 has 19 amino acids. The CDR3 here is CASSQVKSSGGAGTGEQYF. As DNA, the CDR3 is TGCGCCAGCAGCCAAGTTAAATCTTCGGGGGGGGCAGGGACGGGAGAGCAGTACTTC.

This clonotype has more than one count but fewer than ten. The J gene is TRBJ2-4, the V gene TRBV11-2, with 12 bases aligning to TRBD2. The V and J ends lost 1 base and 11 bases, in that order; junction bases with no gene match: 6. CDR1 and CDR2 (germline): SGHAT, FQNNGV. The CDR3 is 15 residues long. The CDR3 protein is CASSLVGGLAGFQYF. Written as DNA, the CDR3 is TGTGCCAGCAGCTTAGTGGGGGGACTAGCGGGCTTTCAGTACTTC.

CDR3 nucleotides: TGTGCCAGCCTGCCCACGTGGGGAACCGGGGAGCTGTTTTTT. Its protein product is CASLPTWGTGELFF. This chain links TRBV6-2 or TRBV6-3 with TRBJ2-2; no reliable D call. The germline V and J ends were trimmed by 8 bases and 5 bases, with 15 bases remaining between them. CDR1 and CDR2 (germline): MNHEY, SVGEGT. The CDR3 contains 14 residues.

The rearrangement joins TRBV6-5 to TRBJ2-5, with TRBD2 as a possible D gene (6 bases). Germline CDR1 MNHEY, CDR2 SVGAGI. This CDR3 is 15 amino acids long. With 0 bases removed from V and 2 bases from J, the gap between germline ends came to 10 bases. DNA for the CDR3: TGTGCCAGCAGTTACTCGGGCGGGACTCAAGAGACCCAGTACTTC. This gives the protein CASSYSGGTQETQYF.

The chain couples TRBV3-2 to TRBJ2-6. TRBV3-2 is a pseudogene segment. The CDR3 totals 15 residues. CDR3 nucleotides: TGTGCCAGCAGCCAAGTCCACCCTGGGGCCAACGTCCTGACTTTC. Protein sequence: CASSQVHPGANVLTF.

This CDR3 reads CSARTTGRVNTEAFF. CDR3 DNA sequence: TGCAGTGCTCGCACAACAGGGAGGGTGAACACTGAAGCTTTCTTT. This chain links TRBV20-1 with TRBJ1-1, with D perhaps TRBD1 (6 bases). Germline CDR1 is DFQATT and CDR2 is SNEGSKA (reference sequence). The CDR3 covers 15 residues. The ends were cut back, 5 bases at V and 0 bases at J, with 16 bases in the middle.

This chain uses TRBV12-3 or TRBV12-4 with TRBJ1-2; D perhaps matches TRBD1 (6 bases). This CDR3 comprises 11 residues. V shed 3 bases and J shed 8 bases, with 7 bases lying between them. This CDR3 is CASSFRGGYTF. CDR3 nucleotide sequence: TGTGCCAGCAGTTTCAGGGGCGGCTACACCTTC.

The genes are TRBV18 and TRBJ1-2; 7 bases agree with TRBD1. J was trimmed by 6 bases and V by 3 bases; bases with no gene match: 22. This CDR3 spans 19 amino acids. Looked up from germline, CDR1 is KGHSH and CDR2 is LQKENI. In nucleotides, the CDR3 is TGTGCCAGCTCACCCAATCTGCTTGGAACAGGGGCCGGGGTAGATGGCTACACCTTC. This translates into CASSPNLLGTGAGVDGYTF. Full variable domain (outside the CDR3, taken from reference TRBV18 and TRBJ1-2): NAGVMQNPRHLVRRRGQEARLRCSPMKGHSHVYWYRQLPEEGLKFMVYLQKENIIDESGMPKERFSAEFPKEGPSILRIQQVVRGDSAAYFCASSPNLLGTGAGVDGYTFGSGTRLTVV.

V usage is TRBV5-6 and J usage is TRBJ2-7; 8 bases are a match to TRBD1. After removal of 3 bases from V and 2 bases from J, the junction contained 4 bases not matched to a gene. Per the germline V gene, CDR1 is SGHDT and CDR2 is YYEEEE. This CDR3 region has 14 residues. CDR3: CASSSDREAYEQYF. As DNA, the CDR3 is TGTGCCAGCAGCTCGGACAGGGAAGCCTACGAGCAGTACTTC.

This clonotype was detected a few times. The rearrangement links TRBV15 to TRBJ1-1; TRBD1 might be the D (6 bases). Per the germline V gene, CDR1 is LNHNV and CDR2 is YYDKDF (reference sequence). This CDR3 is built from 16 residues. The V end was cut by 8 bases, the J end by 1 base, with 20 bases between. In DNA form, the CDR3 reads TGTGCCACCGAGGGGGGGGCGGTGAGAGAGAACACTGAAGCTTTCTTT. Its protein is CATEGGAVRENTEAFF.

The chain uses TRBV7-8 and TRBJ2-3; a possible D gene is TRBD2 (5 bases). Germline V lookup: CDR1 SGHVS, CDR2 FQNEAQ. Trimming removed 1 base at V and 5 bases at J, with 10 bases between. This CDR3 is 14 amino acids long. In DNA form, the CDR3 reads TGTGCCAGCAGCTTAGGTCCTAGCCGAGATACGCAGTATTTT. It translates to CASSLGPSRDTQYF.

This clonotype was seen more than once but under ten times. This chain connects TRBV6-2 or TRBV6-3 to TRBJ2-7, with 10 bases aligning to TRBD2. Germline CDR1 reads MNHEY; CDR2 reads SVGEGT. This CDR3 comprises 18 residues. With V trimmed by 5 bases and J by 0 bases, 13 bases remained unmatched. The CDR3 DNA sequence: TGTGCCAGCAGTCCAAGGTCACTAGCGGGGAGGAACTCCTACGAGCAGTACTTC. This translates into CASSPRSLAGRNSYEQYF.

In this sample, this clonotype turned up many times. The junction does not match germline at one end; this may be a read error. The chain recombines TRBV5-1 with TRBJ2-5; D is unresolved. Germline CDR1 and CDR2: SGHRS and YFSETQ. The CDR3 totals 12 residues. CDR3 protein: CASSLNQGTQYF. The CDR3 nucleotides read TGCGCCAGCAGCTTGAATCAAGGGACCCAGTACTTC.

This clonotype was observed a few times. This rearrangement joins TRBV6-5 to TRBJ2-1, with a possible D match to TRBD1 (5 bases). The CDR3 sequence is 16 residues long. Germline CDR1 reads MNHEY; CDR2 reads SVGAGI. V was shortened by 5 bases and J by 1 base, with 15 bases between the two germline ends. CDR3 coding DNA: TGTGCCAGCAGTCTCGGGCAGGGTCGATCCTACAATGAGCAGTTCTTC. Protein sequence: CASSLGQGRSYNEQFF.

In this sample, this clonotype turned up a few times. The rearrangement links TRBV7-9 to TRBJ2-5; TRBD2 matches at 11 bases. This CDR3 contains 20 residues. J was trimmed by 4 bases and V by 5 bases; bases with no gene match: 21. Germline CDR1 and CDR2: SEHNR and FQNEAQ (reference sequence). The CDR3: CASSKRRASGGRAEVETQYF. Written as DNA, the CDR3 is TGTGCCAGCAGCAAACGACGGGCTAGCGGGGGGCGAGCTGAAGTAGAGACCCAGTACTTC.